This record looks at one T cell receptor beta chain sequence and its context. What this receptor recognizes is not known. Base qualities are not provided; no much larger clone lies one nucleotide away. In total, around 600 healthy bone marrow donors made up the cohort. At the time of sampling, every cohort member was nominally healthy, though immune exposures that went unrecorded were likely present. The donor tested CMV seropositive and was one of the 289 seropositive cohort members. A peripheral blood sample was collected from each donor, and TCR beta sequencing was performed on peripheral blood mononuclear cells. The Qiagen DNeasy Blood Extraction Kit was used to extract genomic DNA from the blood cell samples. The method was the immunoSEQ multiplex PCR assay. For the multiplex PCR, a mixture combining 60 forward primers for TCR Vbeta segments and 13 reverse primers for TCR Jbeta segments was used. The CDR3 region of rearranged TCR beta genes was amplified from genomic DNA with a multiplex PCR assay. The amplified TCR beta libraries were sequenced on the Illumina HiSeq System as 87-base-pair reads. Regarding the original processing steps: Across the 500 to 850 repertoires, a later analysis counted tens of millions of unique TCR beta chains, roughly 11 million of which were shared by at least two donors. A nearest-neighbor algorithm error-corrected the raw reads and collapsed the reads into unique sequences, merging closely related sequences to remove PCR and sequencing errors. V, D and J gene segments were assigned by aligning CDR3 sequences to IMGT reference sequences. For a sequence to be retained, at least a six-nucleotide match to both a V gene segment and a J gene segment was required. A rearrangement was called productive if the CDR3 had no stop codons and remained in frame with V and J, and every other rearrangement was called non-productive. Following IMGT convention, CDR3 was defined as the stretch from the second conserved V-encoded cysteine up to the conserved J-encoded phenylalanine. The earlier analysis of 500 to 650 of the donors excluded any sequence lacking an unambiguous match to a single V gene segment. In an earlier analysis of some 590 of the donors, a V segment was called functional when productive rearrangements were above 56.7%, and segregating when the standard deviation between donors exceeded 5%. A statistical classification framework was developed to diagnose cytomegalovirus status using the catalog of TCR beta chain sequences. In a later analysis, TCR nucleotide sequences were compared against IMGT/GENE-DB human TR gene sequences so that V and J genes could be assigned. In a later analysis, CDR3 sequences and most-parsimonious VDJ recombination scenarios were assigned using the TCRdist pipeline. A later analysis defined each TCR beta chain by its CDR3 amino acid sequence plus V-gene family, and excluded reads lacking a unique V-gene family. A later analysis removed 500 to 650 highly shared, low-generation-probability nucleotide sequences to deal with suspected cross-contamination and a sequencing artifact. In a later analysis, a clonal expansion index for each public chain was calculated from normalized within-repertoire ranks of inferred template counts. A later analysis computed generation probabilities with a VDJ recombination model fitted to out-of-frame rearrangements, and checked the results against IGoR. In a later analysis, TCR-TCR, TCR-HLA and TCR-CMV co-occurrence was scored with hypergeometric tests, and a repertoire-size bias correction was applied to TCR pairs. In a later analysis, false discovery rates were estimated by permuting HLA or CMV assignments 20 times. In a later analysis, co-occurring TCRs were grouped with DBSCAN, and TCRdist sequence similarity was added when clustering was performed within HLA-allele-positive subsets. Repertoires with fewer than 30,000 or more than 120,000 public chains were left out of co-occurrence clustering, as were five repertoires with anomalous nucleotide sharing. This immuneACCESS table, as held by TCRdb, lists in-frame sequences with V and J called but not all clones. Of the missing ones, under half trace to an unresolved V gene in checked studies; the others have no known cause. That table furnishes V, J and clone size, whereas the DNA furnished D and trimming. The sample table contains approximately 82,000 clones; only one count was recorded for around 62% of them. Clones ranked in the top ten supply about 5% of the sample.

This entry is derived from a study of cytomegalovirus exposure and HLA in healthy donors (dated by TCRdb to about 2017). For the study in its entirety: In an earlier analysis of approximately 500 of the donors, 276 Gb of sequence data and some 120 million unique TCR beta sequences from about 190 million T cells were reported. Both class I and class II loci were covered by HLA typing, at four-digit resolution. Four or five DR-DQ haplotypes were handled as single units for association and clustering, since linkage in the cohort was strong. In an earlier analysis of roughly 540 of the donors, high-throughput TCR beta sequencing was used to judge whether each TCR beta V gene segment behaved as functional or pseudogenic. On average, roughly 240,000 unique TCR beta nucleotide sequences were sequenced per donor among 398 genotyped donors of the cohort, with roughly 18% of those sequences being non-productive. The genetic ancestry cluster associated with self-reported Caucasian donors included about 84% of the 398 genotyped donors. In a later genetic analysis, genome-wide SNP genotypes for about three fifths of the 666 donors were used, and that subset was treated as a discovery cohort. Around 320 gigabases of sequencing data and 70 million to 100 million unique TCR sequences were included in an early release covering over 600 HLA-typed donors. Donor age, sex, ethnicity and CMV serostatus were collected together with the repertoire data. To study patterns of TCR occurrence, a later analysis re-analyzed previously published TCR beta repertoires from around 670 donors and added high-resolution HLA genotyping. The study profiled the T cell repertoires of under 700 subjects by immunosequencing and related them to cytomegalovirus serostatus. The number of donors typed differed by locus, with 629-630 for A, B, C, DRB1 and DQB1, over 500 for DQA1, 600 to 610 for DPA1, and approximately 470 for DPB1. The study aimed to test whether cataloging public T cell receptors could reveal signatures of past pathogen exposure. A separate validation cohort of 100 to 150 different subjects was used in addition to the roughly 620-subject first cohort. In the later analysis, no new phenotypic data were used to find candidate immune exposures; instead, reliance was placed on TCR beta sequences and their occurrence across donors. To predict cytomegalovirus infection status, the study combined high-throughput TCR immunosequencing, statistical association of individual TCRs with disease status, and machine learning. Every repertoire in the discovery cohort had been generated on one and the same sequencing platform.

The investigation overall reported the following: For the cohort, immune exposure information was limited to CMV serostatus. A further reported finding was that TCR beta sequences accurately predicted the HLA-A and HLA-B alleles for most subjects in the first cohort. In a later analysis, 15,000 to 20,000 TCR beta sequences were associated with specific HLA alleles at a false discovery rate of 0.05. Because some donors lacked HLA typing at each locus, the association tests relied only on the typed subset. The study listed 164 TCR beta chains as associated with cytomegalovirus. Linkage disequilibrium might explain the correlated functional status among segregating V segments, but an unknown experimental factor could not be ruled out. A later genetic analysis reported fewer N-insertions in productive TCRs among donors in an Asian-associated ancestry cluster than the roughly 700-donor mean. This cohort had only TCR beta chains sequenced, and the lack of alpha or paired-chain data limited which features could be detected. In vitro tests confirmed that three of the cytomegalovirus-associated TCR beta chains recognize cytomegalovirus antigens. According to a later analysis, TCR association rates differed among HLA loci, with DRB1 alleles showing the most associated TCRs and HLA-C alleles showing the fewest. According to a later analysis, parvovirus B19, influenza, CMV and Epstein-Barr virus appeared linked to several top co-occurrence clusters. In a later analysis, HLA-associated TCR beta chains were found to be more clonally expanded and to have lower generation probabilities than equally common non-associated chains. The presence/absence analyses assumed that sequencing depth was roughly uniform across donors, and that assumption may not be true. When HLA alleles, especially DR and DQ, strongly co-occurred, TCR associations were difficult to assign to individual alleles. The classifier was reported to diagnose cytomegalovirus status with high specificity and sensitivity in both the original cohort and the validation cohort. A cluster of highly shared sequence variants was judged likely to be a technical artifact of the sequencing pipeline. In an earlier analysis of some 540 of the donors, most TCR beta V segments appeared in productive rearrangements about 90% or about 30% of the time, broadly matching IMGT annotations. According to the authors, the approach could potentially be generalized to other disease states and immunological phenotypes. V-gene and J-gene trimming of TCR beta chains was associated with a missense DCLRE1C variant in a later genetic analysis, and the association was replicated in an independent cohort. In a later analysis, most CMV-associated TCR beta chains were found to appear HLA-restricted, with HLA associations seemingly driven largely by CMV exposure. The earlier analysis of 450 to 700 of the donors excluded some 15 rarely observed V segments, including chromosome 9 orphons, because counts were too low. Most TCR sequences were seen in very few donors, while some public TCRs were found in many individuals.

Sequencing was done on a sample of PBMCs. The TCR was taken from a woman aged 30 to 39 in good health and CMV-seropositive.

The DNA reads TGTGCCAGCAGCCGGCAACCGGGACAGGCCCTAGTCCTGACTTTC. Its translation reads: CASSRQPGQALVLTF. The chain joins TRBV6-5 to TRBJ2-6; TRBD1 lines up with 8 middle nucleotides. Taken from the germline V gene, the CDR1 and CDR2 loops are MNHEY and SVGAGI. Reading from cysteine to phenylalanine, the CDR3 counts 15 amino acids. The kept DNA is CDR3 alone, 45 bases in frame from the first base. Germline trimming amounts to 6 bases on V and 13 bases on J, with 14 as the count of junction bases outside the gene matches.